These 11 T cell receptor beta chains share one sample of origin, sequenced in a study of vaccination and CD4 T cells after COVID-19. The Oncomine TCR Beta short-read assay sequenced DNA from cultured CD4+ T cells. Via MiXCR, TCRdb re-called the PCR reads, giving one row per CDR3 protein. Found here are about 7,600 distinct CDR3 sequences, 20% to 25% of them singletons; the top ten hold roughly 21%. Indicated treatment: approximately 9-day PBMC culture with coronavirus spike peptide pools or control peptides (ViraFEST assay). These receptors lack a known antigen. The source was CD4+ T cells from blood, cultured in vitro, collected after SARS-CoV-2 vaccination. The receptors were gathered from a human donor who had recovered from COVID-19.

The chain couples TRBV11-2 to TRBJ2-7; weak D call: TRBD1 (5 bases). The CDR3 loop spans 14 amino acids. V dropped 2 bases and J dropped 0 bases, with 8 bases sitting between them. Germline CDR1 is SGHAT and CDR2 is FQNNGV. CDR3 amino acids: CASSLQGISYEQYF. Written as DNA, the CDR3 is TGTGCCAGCAGCTTACAGGGAATCTCCTACGAGCAGTACTTC.

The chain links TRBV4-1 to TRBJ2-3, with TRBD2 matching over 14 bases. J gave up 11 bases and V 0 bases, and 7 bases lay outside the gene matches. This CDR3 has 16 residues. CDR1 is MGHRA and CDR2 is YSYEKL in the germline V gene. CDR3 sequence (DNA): TGCGCCAGCAGCCAAGATCCGACTAGCGGGGGGGCGATGCAGTATTTT. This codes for CASSQDPTSGGAMQYF.

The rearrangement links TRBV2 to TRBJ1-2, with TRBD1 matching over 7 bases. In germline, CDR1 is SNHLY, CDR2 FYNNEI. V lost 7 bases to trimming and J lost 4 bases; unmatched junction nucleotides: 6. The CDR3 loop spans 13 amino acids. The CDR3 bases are TGTGCCAGCAAGGAGGGGGCGAGCTATGGCTACACCTTC. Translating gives CASKEGASYGYTF. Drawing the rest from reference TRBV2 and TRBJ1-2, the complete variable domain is EPEVTQTPSHQVTQMGQEVILRCVPISNHLYFYWYRQILGQKVEFLVSFYNNEISEKSEIFDDQFSVERPDGSNFTLKIRSTKLEDSAMYFCASKEGASYGYTFGSGTRLTVV.

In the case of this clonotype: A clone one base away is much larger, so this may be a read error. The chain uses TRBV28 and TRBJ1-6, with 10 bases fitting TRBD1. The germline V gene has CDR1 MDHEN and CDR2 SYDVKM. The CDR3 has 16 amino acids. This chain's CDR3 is CVSSLRTGGYNSPLHF. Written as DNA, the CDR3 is TGTGTCAGCAGTCTCCGGACAGGGGGCTATAATTCACCCCTCCACTTT. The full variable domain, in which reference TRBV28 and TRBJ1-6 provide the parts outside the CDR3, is DVKVTQSSRYLVKRTGEKVFLECVQDMDHENMFWYRQDPGLGLRLIYFSYDVKMKEKGDIPEGYSVSREKKERFSLILESASTNQTSMYLCVSSLRTGGYNSPLHFGNGTRLTVT.

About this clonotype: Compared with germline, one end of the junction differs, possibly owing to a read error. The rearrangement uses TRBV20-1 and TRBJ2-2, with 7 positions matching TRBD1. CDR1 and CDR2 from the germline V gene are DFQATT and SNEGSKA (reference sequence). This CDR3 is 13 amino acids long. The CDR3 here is CSAFNRGPGEPFF. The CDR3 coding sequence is TGCAGTGCTTTTAACAGGGGACCCGGGGAGCCGTTTTTT.

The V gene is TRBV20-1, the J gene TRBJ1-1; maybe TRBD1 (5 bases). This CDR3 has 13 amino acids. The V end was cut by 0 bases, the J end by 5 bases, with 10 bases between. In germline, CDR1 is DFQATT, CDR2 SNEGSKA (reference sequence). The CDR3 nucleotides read TGCAGTGCTAGAGACAGGGTGGGAACTGAAGCTTTCTTT. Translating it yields CSARDRVGTEAFF.

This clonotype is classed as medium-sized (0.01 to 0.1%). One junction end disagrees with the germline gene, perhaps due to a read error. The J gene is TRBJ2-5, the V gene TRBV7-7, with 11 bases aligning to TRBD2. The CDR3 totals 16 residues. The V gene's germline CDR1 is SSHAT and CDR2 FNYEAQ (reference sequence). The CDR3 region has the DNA TGTGCTAGCAGCTTAGGGGCCGGGACTAGCGGAGAGACCCAGTACTTC. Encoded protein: CASSLGAGTSGETQYF.

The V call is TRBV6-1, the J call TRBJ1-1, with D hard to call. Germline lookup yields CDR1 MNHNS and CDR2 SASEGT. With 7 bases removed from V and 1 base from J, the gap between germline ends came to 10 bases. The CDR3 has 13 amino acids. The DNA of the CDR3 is TGTGCCAGCAACCTAGTTACGAACACTGAAGCTTTCTTT. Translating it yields CASNLVTNTEAFF.

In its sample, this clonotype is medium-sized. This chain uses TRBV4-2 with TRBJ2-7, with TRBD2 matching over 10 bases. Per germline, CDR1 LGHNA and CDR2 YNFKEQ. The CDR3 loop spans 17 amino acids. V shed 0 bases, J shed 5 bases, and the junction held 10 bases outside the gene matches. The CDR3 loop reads CASSQDLASGSSHEQYF. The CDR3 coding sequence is TGTGCCAGCAGCCAAGATCTGGCTAGCGGGAGTTCCCACGAGCAGTACTTC.

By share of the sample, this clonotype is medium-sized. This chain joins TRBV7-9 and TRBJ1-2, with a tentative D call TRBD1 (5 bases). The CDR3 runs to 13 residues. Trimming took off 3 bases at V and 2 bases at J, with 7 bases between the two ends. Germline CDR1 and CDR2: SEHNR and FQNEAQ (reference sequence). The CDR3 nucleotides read TGTGCCAGCAGCTTGGGGCAGAACTATGGCTACACCTTC. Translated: CASSLGQNYGYTF.

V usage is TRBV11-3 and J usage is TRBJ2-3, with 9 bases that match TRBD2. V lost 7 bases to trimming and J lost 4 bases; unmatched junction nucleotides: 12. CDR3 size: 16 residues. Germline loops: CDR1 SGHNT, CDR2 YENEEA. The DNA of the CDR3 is TGTGCCAGCATTGAAGGGCGGGGGGGCCAAGCAGATACGCAGTATTTT. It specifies CASIEGRGGQADTQYF.